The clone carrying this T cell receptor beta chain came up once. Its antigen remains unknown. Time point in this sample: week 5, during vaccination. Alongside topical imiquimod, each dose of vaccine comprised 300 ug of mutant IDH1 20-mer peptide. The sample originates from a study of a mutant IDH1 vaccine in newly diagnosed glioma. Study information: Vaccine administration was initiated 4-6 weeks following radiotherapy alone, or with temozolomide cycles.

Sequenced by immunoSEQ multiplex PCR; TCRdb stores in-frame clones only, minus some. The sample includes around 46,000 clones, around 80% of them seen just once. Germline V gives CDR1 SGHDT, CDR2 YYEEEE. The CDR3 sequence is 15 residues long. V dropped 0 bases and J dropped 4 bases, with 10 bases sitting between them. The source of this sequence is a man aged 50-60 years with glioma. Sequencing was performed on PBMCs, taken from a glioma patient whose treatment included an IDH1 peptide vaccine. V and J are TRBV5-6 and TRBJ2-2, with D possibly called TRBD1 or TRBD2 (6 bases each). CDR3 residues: CASSLGGAFTGELFF. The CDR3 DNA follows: TGTGCCAGCAGCTTGGGGGGGGCGTTCACCGGGGAGCTGTTTTTT.